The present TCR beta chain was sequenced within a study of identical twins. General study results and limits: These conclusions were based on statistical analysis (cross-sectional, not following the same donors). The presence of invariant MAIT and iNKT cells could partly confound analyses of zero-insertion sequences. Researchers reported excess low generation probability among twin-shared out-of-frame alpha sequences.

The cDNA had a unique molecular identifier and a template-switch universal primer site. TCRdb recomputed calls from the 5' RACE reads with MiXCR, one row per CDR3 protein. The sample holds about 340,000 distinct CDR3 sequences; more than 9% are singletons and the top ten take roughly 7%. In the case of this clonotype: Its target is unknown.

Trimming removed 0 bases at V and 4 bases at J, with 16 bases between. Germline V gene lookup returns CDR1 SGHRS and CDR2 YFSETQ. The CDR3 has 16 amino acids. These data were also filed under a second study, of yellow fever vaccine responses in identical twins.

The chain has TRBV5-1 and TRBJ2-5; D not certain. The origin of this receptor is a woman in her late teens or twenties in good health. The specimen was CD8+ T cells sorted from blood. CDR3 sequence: CASSLDFWQAGETQYF. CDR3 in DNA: TGCGCCAGCAGCTTGGACTTTTGGCAGGCCGGAGAGACCCAGTACTTC.